This is a list of T cell receptor beta chains from one sample in a study of graft-versus-host responses after intestinal transplantation. What these receptors recognize is not known. Measured with immunoSEQ multiplex PCR; TCRdb has only the in-frame clones, and not every one. The top ten hold more than 0.45% of the sample, which has just over 40,000 clones, about 95% seen once. The sample here was unstimulated CD8+ T cells sorted from spleen or lymph node cells, taken before transplant. The receptors here all came from a human donor who was the organ donor for an intestinal transplant. Both conserved end residues are part of each CDR3. The D gene is left open where the match is weak. Only part of the rows carry a size: once, few, many, or a class if the clone is expanded.

D gene,J gene,clone size,V gene,CDR3 DNA,CDR3 protein
.,TRBJ2-7,.,TRBV6-1,TGTGCCAGCAGTGAATTCATGTCTGACTACGAGCAGTACTTC,CASSEFMSDYEQYF
.,TRBJ2-6,.,TRBV29-1,TGCAGCTTTGGCTGCTCTGGGGCCAACGTCCTGACTTTC,CSFGCSGANVLTF
.,TRBJ2-3,.,TRBV18,TGTGCCAGCTCACCCCGGCTGACTGGCACAGATACGCAGTATTTT,CASSPRLTGTDTQYF
.,TRBJ2-5,.,TRBV7-7,TGTGCTAGCAGCCCTCGGGGGCAGGGGACCCAGTACTTC,CASSPRGQGTQYF
.,TRBJ1-5,.,TRBV7-2,TGTGCCAGCAGCTTAGTAGCCCTCAACCCCTATCAGCCCCAGCATTTT,CASSLVALNPYQPQHF
TRBD1,TRBJ1-6,.,TRBV4-3,TGCGCCAGCAGCCACGGACAGGGCAGTAATTCACCCCTCCACTTT,CASSHGQGSNSPLHF
.,TRBJ1-1,.,TRBV7-8,TGTGCCAGCGGAATGGGGTTTTGGAACACTGAAGCTTTCTTT,CASGMGFWNTEAFF
.,TRBJ1-5,.,TRBV4-3,TGCGCCAGCAGCCAAGAACCCAGGGTCGTTGGTAGCAATCAGCCCCAGCATTTT,CASSQEPRVVGSNQPQHF
TRBD2,TRBJ2-5,.,TRBV7-3,TGTGCCAGCAGCTTAACGGGACTAGCGGGGGAGACCCAGTACTTC,CASSLTGLAGETQYF
.,TRBJ2-3,.,TRBV5-1,TGCGCCAGCAGCTTGTTGAGCACAGATACGCAGTATTTT,CASSLLSTDTQYF
TRBD2,TRBJ2-3,.,TRBV19,TGTGCCAGTAGCCCCCTAGCGGGGGGCACCACAGATACGCAGTATTTT,CASSPLAGGTTDTQYF
.,TRBJ2-3,.,TRBV4-1,TGCGCCAGCAGCCAAGATCCTCAGATTCGTCTTGGCACAGATACGCAGTATTTT,CASSQDPQIRLGTDTQYF
TRBD2,TRBJ2-2,.,TRBV4-3,TGCGCCAGCAGCCCGAGCGGGGTGAACACCGGGGAGCTGTTTTTT,CASSPSGVNTGELFF
.,TRBJ2-7,few,TRBV13,TGTGCCAGCAGCTTATGGGCGGGGCCCGAGCAGTACTTC,CASSLWAGPEQYF
TRBD1,TRBJ2-7,.,TRBV7-9,TGTGCCAGCAGCTCCTCCTGGTCGACAGGGGGCTACGAGCAGTACTTC,CASSSSWSTGGYEQYF
.,TRBJ1-3,once,TRBV7-9,TGTGCCAGCAGCTTACCCGCAGGGCCACTTCCCCGCGGAAACACCATATATTTT,CASSLPAGPLPRGNTIYF
.,TRBJ2-7,.,TRBV10-2,TGCGCCAGCAGCCGGGACATACTCTACGAGCAGTACTTC,CASSRDILYEQYF
.,TRBJ2-7,.,TRBV6-1,TGTGCCAGCACCGATCCGGACCTCTACGAGCAGTACTTC,CASTDPDLYEQYF
.,TRBJ1-3,medium-sized,TRBV10-3,TGTGCCACCCGGACGGACGTTGGAAACACCATATATTTT,CATRTDVGNTIYF
.,TRBJ2-3,.,TRBV9,TGTGCCAGCAGCCTAGGAGGGGCCTGGACAGATACGCAGTATTTT,CASSLGGAWTDTQYF
.,TRBJ2-2,.,TRBV5-1,TGCGCCAGCAGCTGGGGGGATGCCGGGGAGCTGTTTTTT,CASSWGDAGELFF
TRBD2,TRBJ2-3,once,TRBV10-3,TGTGCCATCAGTCAACTAGCGGGCCCAGATACGCAGTATTTT,CAISQLAGPDTQYF
.,TRBJ1-1,.,TRBV2,TGTGCCAGCAGTGACCTTTTCCCTCGGGCTGAAGCTTTCTTT,CASSDLFPRAEAFF